This T cell receptor beta chain was identified during a study of T cell repertoires in cytomegalovirus infection (dated by TCRdb to about 2019). Context from the whole study: Because public TCR beta signatures pointed to carriage of CMV infection together with the matching HLA type, the HLA type of each donor mattered for the analysis.

The cysteine opens and the phenylalanine closes a CDR3 of 14 amino acids. Here the CDR3 DNA is all that survives: 42 bases in frame from base 1. V lost 5 bases and J lost 3 bases; the stretch between them is 14 bases long. CDR1 and CDR2 are read off the germline V gene as SGHVS and FNYEAQ. On the study overall, not on this receptor specifically: The ex vivo response was dominated by HLA-C-restricted CMV-specific TCR beta clonotypes, and the single most frequent clonotype in two of eight donors was supplied by these HLA-C-restricted clonotypes. Carriers of CMV infection plus the relevant HLA type were discriminated by the cumulative frequency of public TCR beta family members in the study cohort and in an independent roughly 400-donor cohort.

The listed sequencing device is Illumina HiSeq 1500. The public reads were quality trimmed at Q25 with fastp and then assembled into clones with MiXCR by TCRdb, keeping productive beta chains. CDR3 protein duplicates are merged, each entry listing the most common genes and DNA. The table for this sample lists under 850,000 distinct CDR3 sequences; roughly 36% of them were counted only once. 2.8% of the sample belongs to the ten largest clones. The table lists this clonotype with many counts. Its antigen is unknown. Per-base quality was not reported, and no clone a single base away is much larger than it.

Sequenced material: PBMCs. Recombination linked TRBV7-6 to TRBJ2-7; the D region may be TRBD1 or TRBD2, each matching 5 bases equally. The sequence derives from a human donor in good health (CMV status not recorded). Some clones in this sample may be carry-over from other donors' samples. The sequenced DNA: TGTGCCAGCAGCCCAGGGACGGAGAACTACGAGCAGTACTTC. Its protein product is CASSPGTENYEQYF.